This TCR beta chain stems from a study of cytomegalovirus exposure and HLA in healthy donors. This CDR3 region has 14 residues. Germline V gene data show CDR1 as SNHLY and CDR2 as FYNNEI. Primers for the PCR totalled 60 Vbeta and 13 Jbeta. Clones were sequenced by immunoSEQ multiplex PCR, and TCRdb holds only the in-frame ones, with some missing. The top ten clones hold around 3.6% of a sample with 100,000 to 150,000 clones, around 78% of them seen once. The rearrangement uses TRBV2 and TRBJ2-5; 8 bases are a match to TRBD1. The J call is in doubt because the DNA end fits TRBJ2-7 better. Sequenced material: PBMCs. The TCR was taken from a man in his forties in good health and CMV-seronegative. For the CDR3, the DNA is TGTGCCAGCAGTGACGACAGGGGTTGGCACGAGCAGTACTTC. This encodes CASSDDRGWHEQYF.